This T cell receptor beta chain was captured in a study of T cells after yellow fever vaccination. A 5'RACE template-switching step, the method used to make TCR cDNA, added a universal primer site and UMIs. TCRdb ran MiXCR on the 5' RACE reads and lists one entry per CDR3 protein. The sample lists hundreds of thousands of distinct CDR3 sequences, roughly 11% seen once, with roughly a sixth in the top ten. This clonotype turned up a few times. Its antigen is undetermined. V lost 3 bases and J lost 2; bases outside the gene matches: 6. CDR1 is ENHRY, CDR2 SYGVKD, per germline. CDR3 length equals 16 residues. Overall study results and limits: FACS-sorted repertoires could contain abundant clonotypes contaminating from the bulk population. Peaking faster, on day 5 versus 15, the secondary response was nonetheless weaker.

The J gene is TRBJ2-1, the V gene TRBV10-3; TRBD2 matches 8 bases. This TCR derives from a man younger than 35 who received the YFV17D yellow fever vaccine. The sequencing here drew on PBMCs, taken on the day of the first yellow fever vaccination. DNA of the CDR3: TGTGCCATCAGTGAAGAGCGGGGGACCCCCTACAATGAGCAGTTCTTC. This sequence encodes CAISEERGTPYNEQFF.